This TCR beta chain was recovered during a study of T cell responses to AZD1222 COVID-19 vaccine. Broader study findings: Spike-specific TCR repertoires showed rising breadth and depth after two AZD1222 doses.

This clone was counted a few times. Its cognate antigen is unknown. The method was immunoSEQ multiplex PCR; TCRdb's version includes in-frame clones alone and lacks a portion of them. The sample carries about 130,000 clones, approximately 90% recorded once. V lost 4 bases and J lost 1, with 14 bases in between. CDR1 and CDR2 from the germline V gene are WNHNN and SYGVQD (reference sequence). CDR3 length: 15 residues. Sequenced material: peripheral blood, taken on day 0 of AZD1222 vaccination. This clonotype was sampled from an adult in good health. This rearrangement joins TRBV10-1 to TRBJ2-7; D remains unclear. The CDR3, as DNA: TGCGCCAGCAGTGCGTCTAAGGGCAGTTCCTACGAGCAGTACTTC. Amino acids: CASSASKGSSYEQYF.